This T cell receptor (beta chain) was observed in a study of blood T cell repertoires in COVID-19 (dated by TCRdb to about 2020). The study in broad terms: The collaborator samples originated in the United States, Italy and Spain and spanned the acute and convalescent phases of COVID-19. The prospective study material was composed of cDNA or gDNA derived from T cells, B-cell-depleted T cells, or PBMCs. Subjects who had been exposed to COVID-19, were actively infected with it, or had recovered from it provided the deeply sampled blood TCRbeta repertoires that made up the dataset. The repertoires were released in a freely available public database intended as a resource for research on the immune response to SARS-CoV-2. The samples were drawn from two sources: the first 160 participants of the ongoing ImmuneRACE study, and fewer than 1,500 subjects contributed by 6 global collaborators. Nearly every sample came with metadata listing a de-identified subject ID, COVID-19 status, age in years and sex. Where HLA class I and class II types were available, the types were taken from metadata supplied by the sample provider, not from assay-based typing.

Summary of the overall study and its limitations: The quantity of clinical and demographic metadata differed by source and by participant and was supplied without curation.

Participants in the prospective study were aged roughly 18 to 90 years, lived in about two dozen United States geographic areas, and enrolled through a virtual design. To assign participants to cohorts, the prospective study relied on clinical history that participants themselves reported in a screening survey and a study questionnaire. For ImmuneRACE Cohort 3, a participant was defined as recovered based on two consecutive negative NP/OP PCR tests, clearance by a healthcare professional, or resolution of symptoms. Mobile phlebotomists in the prospective study collected whole blood, serum and a nasopharyngeal or oropharyngeal swab from every participant. Over a roughly 2-month period, participants in the prospective study had the option of providing additional blood draws and questionnaires. Before DNA extraction, blood samples from the prospective study were shipped at room temperature or frozen.

CDR1 and CDR2, looked up from the germline V gene, are SQVTM and ANQGSEA. The CDR3 sequence holds 11 residues, the cysteine and phenylalanine included. CDR3 DNA only is kept here, 33 bases in frame from base 1. A distance of 9 bases separates the germline ends of V and J, which lose 2 bases and 10 bases respectively. TCRbeta CDR3 regions were amplified from genomic DNA using the immunoSEQ Assay, a bias-controlled multiplex PCR. On the authors' methods: The number of nucleated cells in each sample was estimated from the amplification of reference gene primers within the assay. To quantify the absolute abundance of each unique TCRbeta CDR3 rearrangement, sequence reads were collapsed and filtered. For each sample, productive Simpson clonality was calculated as the square root of Simpson's diversity index across productive rearrangements. As stored in TCRdb, this immuneACCESS dataset retains in-frame rearrangements with V and J assigned. A fraction of the clones does not appear; measured against another copy, unresolved V genes explain less than half of the discrepancy, and the remainder lacks a known reason. V and J calls and clone size are copied from that table; D and trimming were computed from the DNA. The sample has more than 250,000 clones on record, roughly 86% of them singletons. The top ten clonotypes cover under 3% of the sample.

Comment on this clone: Its recognized antigen is unknown. Qualities for individual bases were not recorded, and no much larger clone is one base off.

This chain is built from TRBV29-1 and TRBJ2-1; the D gene cannot be named for sure. The sample was PBMCs or T cells enriched from blood (not recorded which). The source is a woman between 18 and 30 years old who had recovered from COVID-19. CDR3 loop: CSVERPREQFF. The DNA sequence follows: TGCAGCGTTGAAAGGCCGAGGGAGCAGTTCTTC.